This TCR beta chain was identified during a study of T cells in localized non-small cell lung cancer. Only in-frame clones appear in the TCRdb table, and some are missing; sequencing was by immunoSEQ multiplex PCR. The sample lists over 20,000 clones, approximately 86% occurring once. The CDR3 totals 15 residues. With 2 bases removed from V and 8 bases from J, the gap between germline ends came to 19 bases. The germline V gene has CDR1 GTSNPN and CDR2 SVGIG (reference sequence). The input for sequencing was peripheral blood, taken before any cancer treatment. The receptor's source is a female donor at least 60 years old with stage I lung adenocarcinoma. The chain employs TRBV30 and TRBJ2-1; D perhaps matches TRBD2 (6 bases). The CDR3 is CAWSRLWGVPDEQFF. DNA of the CDR3: TGTGCCTGGAGTAGATTGTGGGGGGTCCCCGATGAGCAGTTCTTC. Supplemented by reference TRBV30 and TRBJ2-1, the full variable domain reads SQTIHQWPATLVQPVGSPLSLECTVEGTSNPNLYWYRQAAGRGLQLLFYSVGIGQISSEVPQNLSASRPQDRQFILSSKKLLLSDSGFYLCAWSRLWGVPDEQFFGPGTRLTVL.